The 26 T cell receptor beta chains below were found in one sample sequenced in a study of post-analysis software for immune sequencing data. Study findings and constraints: Four or five TRBV segments were more frequent in patients than controls; TRBV5-6, TRBV5-1 and TRBV20-1 belonged to this group.

Built from TCR beta cDNA, the libraries had unique molecular identifiers in them. Using its own MiXCR run on the PCR reads, TCRdb lists one record per CDR3 protein. The table lists 600,000 to 750,000 distinct CDR3 sequences, roughly three fifths of them singletons. For these TCRs, the target antigens are not known. The sample taken for sequencing was blood. The receptor source for this set is a girl aged 2 to 9 with multiple sclerosis.

The CDR3 is CASSLDSGGQSYEQYF. DNA for the CDR3: TGTGCCAGCAGCTTAGATTCAGGAGGGCAGAGCTACGAGCAGTACTTC. The chain joins TRBV7-9 to TRBJ2-5, with D perhaps TRBD2 (6 bases). The tail of the sequence fits TRBJ2-7 better, so the J call may be wrong. This CDR3 comprises 16 residues. Germline V gene lookup returns CDR1 SEHNR and CDR2 FQNEAQ (reference sequence).

The chain employs TRBV4-2 and TRBJ2-1; TRBD1 is a possible D gene (5 bases). Germline V lookup: CDR1 LGHNA, CDR2 YNFKEQ. CDR3 length equals 19 residues. V was pared by 0 bases and J by 0 bases, with 18 bases between. In nucleotides, the CDR3 is TGTGCCAGCAGCCAAGAATGGTCCCGACAGTTTAGCTCCTACAATGAGCAGTTCTTC. Its translation: CASSQEWSRQFSSYNEQFF.

A few counts support this clonotype. This chain joins TRBV6-6 and TRBJ1-1; D not certain. CDR3 length: 13 amino acids. Germline lookup yields CDR1 MNHNY and CDR2 SVGAGI (reference sequence). V was pared by 11 bases and J by 0 bases, with 13 bases between. For the CDR3, the DNA is TGTGCCGCCTCCCCCAGGTTGAACACTGAAGCTTTCTTT. This codes for CAASPRLNTEAFF.

V is TRBV15 and J is TRBJ2-7; D ambiguous. Germline V gene data show CDR1 as LNHNV and CDR2 as YYDKDF (reference sequence). V shed 0 bases and J shed 1 base, with 7 bases lying between them. The CDR3 totals 14 residues. The CDR3 sequence: CATSRDGPSYEQYF. The CDR3 bases are TGTGCCACCAGCAGAGATGGACCATCCTACGAGCAGTACTTC.

This clonotype showed up just a few times. The rearrangement joins TRBV29-1 to TRBJ2-2, with a weak D call TRBD1 (5 bases). Germline CDR1 reads SQVTM; CDR2 reads ANQGSEA. Between the trimmed V and J ends, which lost 6 bases and 3 bases, there was a span of 5 bases. The CDR3 is made up of 11 amino acids. The CDR3 bases are TGCAGCGTCAGGGACACCGGGGAGCTGTTTTTT. It yields the protein CSVRDTGELFF.

This clonotype was picked up one time. This chain connects TRBV5-1 to TRBJ2-1, with 10 bases lining up with TRBD2. The germline V gene encodes CDR1 SGHRS and CDR2 YFSETQ. The ends lost 0 bases at V and 10 bases at J; junction bases unmatched: 10. The CDR3 has 16 residues. The CDR3 nucleotides read TGCGCCAGCAGCTTGGAATCTAGCGGGAGAATAAGAGAGCAGTTCTTC. Amino acid sequence: CASSLESSGRIREQFF.

This rearrangement joins TRBV7-9 to TRBJ1-2, with 7 bases fitting TRBD1. The CDR3 contains 14 residues. The V gene end was trimmed by 4 bases and the J gene end by 5 bases; junction bases not matched to a gene: 7. Germline values: CDR1 SEHNR, CDR2 FQNEAQ (reference sequence). CDR3 in DNA: TGTGCCAGCAGCTCTGAACAGGGGTCGTATGGCTACACCTTC. Translation: CASSSEQGSYGYTF.

In this sample, this clonotype turned up once. V and J are TRBV11-2 and TRBJ2-5, with unresolved D. TRBJ2-7 explains the end of the DNA better; the J call may be wrong. CDR1 and CDR2 from the germline V gene are SGHAT and FQNNGV. This CDR3 contains 13 residues. The CDR3 bases are TGTGCCAGCAGATCAGACTTCTCCTACGAGCAGTACTTC. Its protein is CASRSDFSYEQYF.

V gene TRBV3-1 combines with J gene TRBJ1-2, with D unresolved. Trimming removed 1 base from V and 1 base from J, with 10 bases in between. The CDR3 length is 15 residues. Per germline, CDR1 LGHDT and CDR2 YNNKEL (reference sequence). This CDR3 reads CASSQGHLINYGYTF. The CDR3 coding sequence is TGTGCCAGCAGCCAAGGACACCTAATTAACTATGGCTACACCTTC.

The rearrangement joins TRBV5-1 to TRBJ2-7; 10 bases align to TRBD2. The ends lost 0 bases at V and 4 bases at J; junction bases unmatched: 4. The germline V gene encodes CDR1 SGHRS and CDR2 YFSETQ. This CDR3 comprises 15 residues. CDR3 sequence (DNA): TGCGCCAGCAGCTTGGGGACTAGCGGAGTTTACGAGCAGTACTTC. Translation gives CASSLGTSGVYEQYF.

The chain links TRBV28 to TRBJ2-3, with D unresolved. The CDR3 consists of 15 residues. CDR1 and CDR2 (germline): MDHEN, SYDVKM. Between the trimmed V and J ends, which lost 5 bases and 0 bases, there was a span of 12 bases. CDR3: CASSPSSASTDTQYF. CDR3 nucleotide sequence: TGTGCCAGCAGTCCGAGCTCCGCTAGCACAGATACGCAGTATTTT. Full variable domain (remainder filled in from reference TRBV28 and TRBJ2-3): DVKVTQSSRYLVKRTGEKVFLECVQDMDHENMFWYRQDPGLGLRLIYFSYDVKMKEKGDIPEGYSVSREKKERFSLILESASTNQTSMYLCASSPSSASTDTQYFGPGTRLTVL.

The chain carries TRBV12-5 and TRBJ2-3; D may be TRBD2 (6 bases). This CDR3 has 16 residues. Trimming took 6 bases from V and 0 from J, leaving 16 bases between them. CDR1 LGHNT and CDR2 FRNRAP come from the germline V gene. CDR3 region: CASGPGRDSSTDTQYF. In DNA, the CDR3 is TGTGCTAGTGGCCCCGGCCGGGACTCAAGCACAGATACGCAGTATTTT.

This clonotype was seen a few times. The rearrangement links TRBV6-2 or TRBV6-3 to TRBJ2-1, with D unresolved. Germline V gene sequence: CDR1 MNHEY, CDR2 SVGEGT. The CDR3 covers 14 residues. Trimming removed 0 bases from V and 7 bases from J, with 10 bases in between. DNA for the CDR3: TGTGCCAGCAGTTACTCAAGGCTATCTAATGAGCAGTTCTTC. This gives the protein CASSYSRLSNEQFF.

The genes are TRBV27 and TRBJ1-1; D possibly corresponds to TRBD1 (5 bases). V lost 5 bases, J lost 2 bases, and 15 bases lay in between. The CDR3 length is 15 residues. Germline V gene data show CDR1 as MNHEY and CDR2 as SMNVEV (reference sequence). The DNA of the CDR3 is TGTGCCAGCAGTCCGCTACGGACAAGTAACACTGAAGCTTTCTTT. Translation gives CASSPLRTSNTEAFF.

This clonotype was seen a few times. The chain couples TRBV4-2 to TRBJ1-5, with D maybe TRBD1 (5 bases). Germline V CDR1 and CDR2: LGHNA, YNFKEQ. Deletions cut 0 bases from V and 9 bases from J, with 12 bases between. This CDR3 has 14 amino acids. Written as DNA, the CDR3 is TGTGCCAGCAGCCAAGATGGGGCTTATGGGCCCCAGCATTTT. Protein: CASSQDGAYGPQHF.

The chain employs TRBV24-1 and TRBJ1-1, with D unresolved. The CDR3 totals 12 residues. Germline CDR1 KGHDR, CDR2 SFDVKD. Trimming cost V 9 bases and J 5 bases, with 12 bases left between them. CDR3 coding DNA: TGTGCCACCCGTATGAGGGAGACTGAAGCTTTCTTT. Amino acids: CATRMRETEAFF.

This clonotype occurred a few times. The genes are TRBV6-4 and TRBJ2-4; D gene unclear. The CDR3 contains 15 residues. V was shortened by 4 bases and J by 0 bases, with 10 bases between the two germline ends. CDR1 and CDR2 from the germline V gene are MRHNA and SNTAGT. In nucleotides, the CDR3 is TGTGCCAGCAGTGTAAGGCGGTTAGCCAAAAACATTCAGTACTTC. Translating gives CASSVRRLAKNIQYF.

This clonotype appeared a few times. V usage is TRBV28 and J usage is TRBJ1-5; D gene unclear. The V gene's germline CDR1 is MDHEN and CDR2 SYDVKM. Trimming cost V 7 bases and J 5 bases, with 9 bases left between them. The CDR3 is 12 amino acids. This CDR3 is CASTSSDQPQHF. DNA of the CDR3: TGTGCCAGCACCTCATCAGATCAGCCCCAGCATTTT.

V gene TRBV6-6 combines with J gene TRBJ2-5; a weak D match, TRBD2 (6 bases). Germline assignment: CDR1 MNHNY and CDR2 SVGAGI (reference sequence). V shed 7 bases and J shed 11 bases, with 26 bases lying between them. The CDR3 is 15 residues long. CDR3 bases: TGTGCCAGCATCCAGGGAGCCCCGGTTTCGGGGGAGCAGTACTTC. It yields the protein CASIQGAPVSGEQYF.

This chain joins TRBV5-1 and TRBJ1-4, with D hard to call. Per germline, CDR1 SGHRS and CDR2 YFSETQ. V gave up 0 bases and J gave up 5 bases, with 8 bases separating them. The CDR3 runs to 14 residues. The CDR3 sequence is CASSLGDGNEKLFF. The CDR3 DNA sequence: TGCGCCAGCAGCTTGGGTGACGGCAATGAAAAACTGTTTTTT.

This clonotype was seen just once. The chain joins TRBV6-5 to TRBJ2-1; TRBD2 agrees at 12 bases. V dropped 6 bases and J dropped 5; count of bases not matched to a gene: 5. This CDR3 contains 15 residues. The germline V gene encodes CDR1 MNHEY and CDR2 SVGAGI. The CDR3 loop is CASSHRTSGDNEQFF. The CDR3 DNA reads as TGTGCCAGCAGCCACCGGACTAGCGGGGACAATGAGCAGTTCTTC.

This clonotype has a handful of counts. This chain connects TRBV12-3 or TRBV12-4 to TRBJ2-7; tentatively, D is TRBD1 (5 bases). Between the trimmed V and J ends, which lost 6 bases and 0 bases, there was a span of 12 bases. The CDR3 runs to 14 residues. Here the CDR3 DNA reads TGTGCCAGCAGCCCAGGGCCCAGCTCCTACGAGCAGTACTTC. This sequence encodes CASSPGPSSYEQYF.

CDR3 region: CSARAAGGTIHTQYF. The CDR3, as DNA: TGCAGTGCTAGGGCCGCGGGGGGTACAATCCATACGCAGTATTTT. The chain joins TRBV20-1 to TRBJ2-3; 8 bases agree with TRBD2. Germline values: CDR1 DFQATT, CDR2 SNEGSKA (reference sequence). J lost 7 bases, V lost 3 bases, and 12 bases had no gene match. The CDR3 is 15 amino acids.

This clonotype came up a few times. V usage is TRBV3-1 and J usage is TRBJ2-3, with a tentative D call TRBD2 (5 bases). This CDR3 comprises 15 residues. Germline V gene lookup returns CDR1 LGHDT and CDR2 YNNKEL (reference sequence). The germline V and J ends were trimmed by 4 bases and 0 bases, with 11 bases remaining between them. CDR3 sequence: CASSLIATSTDTQYF. The CDR3 coding sequence is TGTGCCAGCAGCCTTATAGCGACTAGCACAGATACGCAGTATTTT.

The chain is built from TRBV29-1 and TRBJ1-4; D perhaps matches TRBD1 (5 bases). Trimming removed 5 bases at V and 3 bases at J, with 7 bases between. CDR1 is SQVTM, CDR2 ANQGSEA, per germline. The CDR3 totals 12 residues. This chain's CDR3 is CSVRQSNEKLFF. The CDR3 nucleotides read TGCAGCGTTAGACAGTCTAATGAAAAACTGTTTTTT.

The chain carries TRBV7-2 and TRBJ2-3, with 8 nucleotides matching TRBD1. The V gene end was trimmed by 5 bases and the J gene end by 0 bases; junction bases not matched to a gene: 7. In germline, CDR1 is SGHTA, CDR2 FQGNSA. This CDR3 is 16 amino acids long. The CDR3 nucleotides are TGTGCCAGCAGCCTACAGGGGGACCGTAGCACAGATACGCAGTATTTT. It codes for CASSLQGDRSTDTQYF.